These T cell receptor beta chains were read from a single sample in a study of control samples from healthy donors and cancer patients. This table comes from immunoSEQ multiplex PCR, and its TCRdb copy is limited to in-frame clones, with some not included. The data show some 71,000 clones, approximately 87% seen once. The material sequenced was PBMCs. Receptors originate from a woman in her 50s with head and neck cancer. CDR3s include the opening cysteine and the closing phenylalanine or tryptophan. A D gene is named only where the DNA matches it firmly. Size is omitted from some rows. Given values are once, few, many or a class for expanded clones.

>TRBV20-1|-|14|-|TRBJ2-4
CSASAGTGKNIQYF
TGCAGTGCTAGTGCAGGGACGGGCAAAAACATTCAGTACTTC
>TRBV7-3|-|13|-|TRBJ1-1
CASSTNTGTEAFF
TGTGCCAGCAGCACCAATACCGGCACTGAAGCTTTCTTT
>TRBV3-1/TRBV3-2|-|16|few|TRBJ1-2
CASSPEGAPSYYGYTF
TGTGCCAGCAGTCCGGAAGGAGCCCCCTCTTACTATGGCTACACCTTC
>TRBV28|-|13|-|TRBJ1-5
CASYTAGVQPQHF
TGTGCCAGCTACACCGCCGGGGTGCAGCCCCAGCATTTT
>TRBV7-2|-|14|-|TRBJ1-5
CASSLGTSLGPQHF
TGTGCCAGCAGCTTAGGGACGTCTCTCGGGCCCCAGCATTTT
>TRBV10-3|TRBD1|14|-|TRBJ1-2
CATTRQGGDYGYTF
TGTGCCACAACCCGACAGGGTGGTGACTATGGCTACACCTTC
>TRBV21-1|-|15|once|TRBJ1-1
CASTGGGGVFTEAFF
TGTGCCAGCACCGGAGGGGGTGGTGTGTTCACTGAAGCTTTCTTT
>TRBV30|-|13|once|TRBJ1-3
CAWSGDRLNTIYF
TGTGCCTGGAGTGGAGACAGGTTAAACACCATATATTTT
>TRBV6-5|TRBD1|13|-|TRBJ2-5
CASTPWTGGSQYF
TGTGCCAGCACCCCCTGGACAGGGGGGTCCCAGTACTTC
>TRBV10-1|-|13|-|TRBJ1-2
CASRPRQGVGYTF
TGCGCCAGCAGACCCCGCCAGGGAGTCGGCTACACCTTC
>TRBV7-9|-|16|-|TRBJ2-1
CASSPRTGSSYNEQFF
TGTGCCAGCAGCCCTAGGACGGGGAGCTCCTACAATGAGCAGTTCTTC
>TRBV11-2|TRBD1|17|-|TRBJ1-1
CASSLASGGRWNTEAFF
TGTGCCAGCAGCTTAGCTTCAGGGGGTAGGTGGAACACTGAAGCTTTCTTT
>TRBV6-1|-|16|-|TRBJ1-6
CASSEVGLGGNSPLHF
TGTGCCAGCAGTGAAGTGGGGTTGGGGGGTAATTCACCCCTCCACTTT
>TRBV28|TRBD1|16|-|TRBJ1-3
CASRRRDSAQSNTIYF
TGTGCCAGCAGGCGGAGGGACAGCGCTCAGAGCAACACCATATATTTT
>TRBV4-2|-|17|few|TRBJ1-3
CASSQAFRTLSGNTIYF
TGTGCCAGCAGCCAAGCTTTCCGAACACTCTCTGGAAACACCATATATTTT
>TRBV11-2|TRBD1|15|-|TRBJ2-3
CASSGWTGSTDTQYF
TGTGCCAGCAGCGGTTGGACAGGGAGCACAGATACGCAGTATTTT